A single T cell receptor beta chain is shown here with its context. What it recognizes is unknown. V was trimmed by 5 bases and J by 6 bases, leaving 16 bases between them. Germline values: CDR1 SEHNR, CDR2 FQNEAQ (reference sequence). The CDR3 extends over 14 amino acids. This entry is derived from a study of T cell responses to AZD1222 COVID-19 vaccine. General study results and limits: Baseline antibody screening turned up just a handful of seropositive AZD1222 recipients. Variant regions that are unmutated are reportedly the target of nearly half of spike-specific TCRs. Clonal diversity was possibly underestimated, and white British individuals and females predominated among donors.

Here immunoSEQ multiplex PCR was the method, and the copy in TCRdb shows in-frame clones only, minus some. This sample has 150,000 to 200,000 clones, with nearly 95% found just once. Sequences were derived from peripheral blood, sampled on day 0 of AZD1222 vaccination. This rearrangement joins TRBV7-9 to TRBJ1-2; tentative D call: TRBD1 (5 bases). The sequence derives from an adult in good health. CDR3 loop: CASSLRVGDDGYTF. CDR3 nucleotide sequence: TGTGCCAGCAGCCTAAGGGTAGGGGACGATGGCTACACCTTC.